This is a list of T cell receptor beta chains from one sample in a study of T cells in tuberculosis. Assay: immunoSEQ multiplex PCR; the TCRdb copy retains only in-frame clones and omits some. Of around 35,000 clones listed, approximately 89% are singletons. The specimen comprised PBMCs, sampled at tuberculosis diagnosis. The receptor set was obtained from an adult with tuberculosis. The CDR3 runs from the conserved cysteine through the conserved F or W. D genes are given only for firm matches. Not all rows give a size; the values are once, few, many and, for expanded clones, a class.

d_call,j_call,clone_size,cdr3_length,v_call,cdr3_nt,cdr3_aa
.,TRBJ1-5,.,14,TRBV30,TGTGCCTGGAGTGTAAATTCCAGTCCCCAGCCCCAGCATTTT,CAWSVNSSPQPQHF
TRBD1,TRBJ1-2,.,14,TRBV7-2,TGTGCCAGCAGCTCGGACGGGACAGTTGGTGGCTACACCTTC,CASSSDGTVGGYTF
TRBD2,TRBJ2-3,.,17,TRBV19,TGTGCCAGTAGTATAGTAATTAGCGGGGGCATGCCAGATACGCAGTATTTT,CASSIVISGGMPDTQYF
.,TRBJ2-3,.,16,TRBV9,TGTGCCAGCAGCGGATACCTCGGGGGTAGCACAGATACGCAGTATTTT,CASSGYLGGSTDTQYF
TRBD2,TRBJ2-3,.,16,TRBV4-1,TGCGCCAGCAGCCAACAACTAGCGCCTAGCACAGATACGCAGTATTTT,CASSQQLAPSTDTQYF
.,TRBJ1-1,.,17,TRBV5-1,TGCGCCAGCAGCCTAGGACAGAGTCCCTTTCTAAACACTGAAGCTTTCTTT,CASSLGQSPFLNTEAFF
TRBD2,TRBJ2-2,.,19,TRBV30,TGTGCCTGGACTCCCATGGGGACAGGACTAGCGGGCTACACCGGGGAGCTGTTTTTT,CAWTPMGTGLAGYTGELFF
.,TRBJ2-7,once,19,TRBV21-1,TGTGCCAGCAGCCCCAAATGGGAGATTGAGACTAGCTCCTACTACGAGCAGTACTTC,CASSPKWEIETSSYYEQYF
TRBD1,TRBJ1-2,.,15,TRBV30,TGTGCCTGGAGTGTGGGATGGACAGGGCTTTTCGGCTACACCTTC,CAWSVGWTGLFGYTF
TRBD2,TRBJ2-1,.,16,TRBV13,TGTGCCAGCAGCCCTTCCGGGGGAGGGGTGGTATCGGAGCAGTTCTTC,CASSPSGGGVVSEQFF
TRBD2,TRBJ2-2,.,14,TRBV19,TGTGCCAGTAGTAGGGACGGGGGGACCGGGGAGCTGTTTTTT,CASSRDGGTGELFF
.,TRBJ2-6,.,16,TRBV28,TGTGCCAGCAGAGTGGGGGGAAGCTCTGGGGCCAACGTCCTGACTTTC,CASRVGGSSGANVLTF
TRBD2,TRBJ2-3,.,17,TRBV7-2,TGTGCCAGCAGCCTAGTACGACTAGCCCCTTCGCCAGGCACGCAGTATTTT,CASSLVRLAPSPGTQYF
TRBD1,TRBJ1-2,few,15,TRBV5-1,TGCGCCAGCAGCTTGGCTCCGGGACAGGCCTATGGCTACACCTTC,CASSLAPGQAYGYTF
.,TRBJ2-2,.,13,TRBV7-3,TGTGCCAGCAGCTTAGCAGGGACCGGGGAGCTGTTTTTT,CASSLAGTGELFF
.,TRBJ2-5,.,15,TRBV4-1,TGCGCCAGCAGCCAAGATCAGAGGCTGGGAGAGACCCAGTACTTC,CASSQDQRLGETQYF
TRBD1,TRBJ1-1,.,13,TRBV19,TGTGCCAAGAGACAGGGAGAGAACACTGAAGCTTTCTTT,CAKRQGENTEAFF
.,TRBJ1-4,.,16,TRBV25-1,TGTGCCAGCAGTGAGCAGGGGACGGGGACTAATGAAAAACTGTTTTTT,CASSEQGTGTNEKLFF
.,TRBJ1-1,.,10,TRBV29-1,TGCAGCGTTCAAAGACAGGAAGCTTTCTTT,CSVQRQEAFF
TRBD1,TRBJ1-1,few,15,TRBV6-1,TGTGCCAGCAGTGAAGCCGGGACAGGGGGCACTGAAGCTTTCTTT,CASSEAGTGGTEAFF
.,TRBJ2-1,.,16,TRBV15,TGTGCCACCAGCAGCGGTCGGGGGGCACCCTACAATGAGCAGTTCTTC,CATSSGRGAPYNEQFF
.,TRBJ2-2,.,14,TRBV15,TGTGCCACCAGCAGAGATCAGCGCACCGGGGAGCTGTTTTTT,CATSRDQRTGELFF
.,TRBJ2-3,.,16,TRBV28,TGTGCCAGCAGTGACTGGGGCAGGGGAGGGCAAGATACGCAGTATTTT,CASSDWGRGGQDTQYF
.,TRBJ1-1,.,15,TRBV5-1,TGCGCCAGCAGCTCAATAGGACACCAGAACACTGAAGCTTTCTTT,CASSSIGHQNTEAFF
TRBD1,TRBJ1-5,once,14,TRBV19,TGTGCCAGCAGACGACAGGGCGGGACTCAGCCCCAGCATTTT,CASRRQGGTQPQHF
.,TRBJ1-2,.,16,TRBV4-2,TGTGCCAGCAGCCAAGTTCCGGGGAGAGAGGGCTATGGCTACACCTTC,CASSQVPGREGYGYTF
TRBD1,TRBJ1-4,.,15,TRBV4-3,TGCGCCAGCAGCACCCAGGGGGCCACTAATGAAAAACTGTTTTTT,CASSTQGATNEKLFF
.,TRBJ1-5,.,14,TRBV27,TGTGCCAGCAGTTTATCGGGCGGGGGTCAGCCCCAGCATTTT,CASSLSGGGQPQHF
.,TRBJ2-1,once,15,TRBV5-1,TGCGCCAGCAGCTTGGGGTTTAGCTCCTACAATGAGCAGTTCTTC,CASSLGFSSYNEQFF
.,TRBJ2-1,.,11,TRBV2,TGTGCCAGCCTAATCTACAATGAGCAGTTCTTC,CASLIYNEQFF
.,TRBJ1-2,.,16,TRBV28,TGTGCCAGCAGCGAAGGACGGACTGCTAAGAGCGATGGCTACACCTTC,CASSEGRTAKSDGYTF
.,TRBJ2-7,.,13,TRBV2,TGTGCCAGCAGTAAGAGGACAGTCTACGAGCAGTACTTC,CASSKRTVYEQYF
.,TRBJ1-2,.,13,TRBV19,TGTGCCAGTGTACAGGCCTTAGGGTATGGCTACACCTTC,CASVQALGYGYTF
.,TRBJ2-3,.,17,TRBV14,TGTGCCAGCAGCCCCGCATCGTTGAGGAGTAGCACAGATACGCAGTATTTT,CASSPASLRSSTDTQYF